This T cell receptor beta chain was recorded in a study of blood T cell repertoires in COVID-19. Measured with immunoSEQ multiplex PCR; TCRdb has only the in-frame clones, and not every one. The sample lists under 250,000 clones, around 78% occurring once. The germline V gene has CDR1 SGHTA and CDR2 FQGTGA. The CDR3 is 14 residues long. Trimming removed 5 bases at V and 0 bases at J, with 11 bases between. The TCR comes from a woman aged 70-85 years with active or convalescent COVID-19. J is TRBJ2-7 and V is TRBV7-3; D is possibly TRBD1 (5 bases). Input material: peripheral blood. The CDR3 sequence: CASSPQGNSYEQYF. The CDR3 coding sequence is TGTGCCAGCAGCCCGCAGGGTAACTCCTACGAGCAGTACTTC.